This passage covers 5 T cell receptor beta chains from one sample sequenced in a study of cytomegalovirus exposure and HLA in healthy donors. The PCR contained 60 Vbeta and 13 Jbeta primers. Some clones are missing from TCRdb's copy, which holds only in-frame ones; the method was immunoSEQ multiplex PCR. The sample has some 190,000 clones; around three quarters are singletons. The source material was PBMCs. The receptor set was obtained from a woman in her thirties in good health and CMV-seropositive.

The chain is built from TRBV28 and TRBJ1-1; tentatively, D is TRBD1 (5 bases). V was clipped by 4 bases and J by 1 base, with 10 bases between them. Per germline, CDR1 MDHEN and CDR2 SYDVKM. This CDR3 region has 14 residues. CDR3 amino acids: CASSSLGGNTEAFF. The CDR3 nucleotides read TGTGCCAGCAGTTCCCTCGGGGGGAACACTGAAGCTTTCTTT.

The chain combines TRBV28 with TRBJ2-7; a possible D gene is TRBD2 (6 bases). V was cut by 4 bases and J by 3 bases, with 16 bases left in between. This CDR3 spans 15 amino acids. Germline V gene lookup returns CDR1 MDHEN and CDR2 SYDVKM. The CDR3 here is CASSSPGTPNYEQYF. The CDR3 region has the DNA TGTGCCAGCAGTTCCCCAGGGACTCCGAACTACGAGCAGTACTTC.

This clone was recorded a few times. The chain combines TRBV7-9 with TRBJ1-4; unclear D gene. The germline gives CDR1 SEHNR, CDR2 FQNEAQ (reference sequence). This CDR3 contains 16 residues. Trimming left V 5 bases short and J 8 bases short, with 21 bases between. CDR3 nucleotides: TGTGCCAGCAGCGCCGGCGGTCCGGGTCCGGGGGAAAAACTGTTTTTT. Its protein product is CASSAGGPGPGEKLFF.

J is TRBJ1-1 and V is TRBV6-1; 7 positions match TRBD1. The CDR3 has 17 residues. The V gene end was trimmed by 2 bases and the J gene end by 4 bases; junction bases not matched to a gene: 13. In germline, CDR1 is MNHNS, CDR2 SASEGT. CDR3 sequence: CASSELGPGQLGTEAFF. In DNA, the CDR3 is TGTGCCAGCAGTGAACTAGGACCGGGACAGCTCGGCACTGAAGCTTTCTTT.

The chain has TRBV2 and TRBJ2-1; 7 bases agree with TRBD2. The CDR3 is 15 amino acids. Trimming at V came to 4 bases and at J to 0 bases, leaving 3 bases not matched to a gene. CDR1 and CDR2 from the germline V gene are SNHLY and FYNNEI. In DNA, the CDR3 is TGTGCCAGCAGTGGGACTAGGAGCTCCTACAATGAGCAGTTCTTC. Protein product: CASSGTRSSYNEQFF.